Below are 25 T cell receptor beta chains sequenced from a single sample in a study of T cell responses to AZD1222 COVID-19 vaccine. Profiling relied on immunoSEQ multiplex PCR, and the TCRdb table lists in-frame clones only, not all of them. The sample yields about 100,000 clones, 85% to 90% seen once. The specimen was peripheral blood, collected on day 0 of AZD1222 vaccination. These receptors were taken from an adult in good health.

The rearrangement links TRBV18 to TRBJ1-5; D is unresolved. Trimming removed 5 bases at V and 5 bases at J, with 10 bases between. This CDR3 has 13 residues. Germline V gene lookup returns CDR1 KGHSH and CDR2 LQKENI. CDR3 amino acids: CASSTKNDQPQHF. The CDR3 coding sequence is TGTGCCAGCTCAACCAAGAACGATCAGCCCCAGCATTTT.

Turning to this clone: The sample contains more than one DNA sequence encoding this CDR3. The CDR3 sequence is CASSPPSTDTQYF. The CDR3 nucleotides read TGTGCCAGCTCACCCCCCAGCACAGATACGCAGTATTTT. The chain combines TRBV18 with TRBJ2-3; D unresolved. CDR3 length: 13 residues. Per the germline V gene, CDR1 is KGHSH and CDR2 is LQKENI. Trimming removed 3 bases at V and 0 bases at J, with 4 bases between.

CDR3 nucleotide sequence: TGTGCCAGCAGCGGACTAGCGGGAAACAATGAGCAGTTCTTC. Translation: CASSGLAGNNEQFF. The chain employs TRBV2 and TRBJ2-1, with 12 bases lining up with TRBD2. The CDR3 has 14 amino acids. Germline CDR1 SNHLY, CDR2 FYNNEI. Trimming at V came to 6 bases and at J to 5 bases, leaving 2 bases not matched to a gene.

V and J are TRBV6-2 or TRBV6-3 and TRBJ2-7; D may match TRBD1 or TRBD2 (7 bases each). The germline V gene encodes CDR1 MNHEY and CDR2 SVGEGT. V dropped 6 bases and J dropped 7 bases, with 13 bases sitting between them. This CDR3 is built from 12 residues. The CDR3: CASSQGGQEQYF. Here the CDR3 DNA reads TGTGCCAGCAGCCAGGGGGGGCAAGAGCAGTACTTC.

The chain couples TRBV12-3 or TRBV12-4 to TRBJ2-2; weak D call: TRBD2 (6 bases). The CDR3 is made up of 13 amino acids. The V end was cut by 6 bases, the J end by 4 bases, with 9 bases between. The CDR3 bases are TGTGCCAGCAGGGCCGGGAGCACCGGGGAGCTGTTTTTT. Protein: CASRAGSTGELFF.

V gene TRBV5-1 combines with J gene TRBJ2-2, with 7 nucleotides matching TRBD2. This CDR3 contains 13 residues. J was trimmed by 6 bases and V by 4 bases; bases with no gene match: 3. CDR1 is SGHRS, CDR2 YFSETQ, per germline. This CDR3 is CASSQGRAGELFF. The CDR3 DNA reads TGCGCCAGCAGCCAAGGGAGGGCCGGGGAGCTGTTTTTT.

The chain recombines TRBV18 with TRBJ1-4; D gene ambiguous. The CDR3 extends over 16 amino acids. V lost 0 bases, J lost 0 bases, and 8 bases lay in between. Germline V gives CDR1 KGHSH, CDR2 LQKENI. The CDR3 protein is CASSPPGFTTNEKLFF. CDR3 nucleotide sequence: TGTGCCAGCTCACCACCGGGCTTTACAACTAATGAAAAACTGTTTTTT.

V usage is TRBV7-6 and J usage is TRBJ1-2; 8 positions match TRBD1. The CDR3 runs to 15 residues. Germline trimming cut 1 base from V and 4 bases from J; bases unmatched to any gene: 5. The germline V gene encodes CDR1 SGHVS and CDR2 FNYEAQ. The CDR3 protein is CASSLGGQAAYGYTF. The CDR3 nucleotides are TGTGCCAGCAGCTTAGGGGGACAGGCCGCCTATGGCTACACCTTC.

The genes are TRBV14 and TRBJ2-7, with TRBD2 matching over 8 bases. Germline loops: CDR1 SGHDN, CDR2 FVKESK. The CDR3 spans 14 residues. V dropped 5 bases and J dropped 1; count of bases not matched to a gene: 4. Here the CDR3 reads CASSLGLASYEQYF. CDR3 bases: TGTGCCAGCAGCTTAGGACTAGCTTCCTACGAGCAGTACTTC.

The chain combines TRBV28 with TRBJ1-1; tentative D call: TRBD1 (5 bases). The CDR3 is 15 residues long. Trimming removed 6 bases from V and 2 bases from J, with 16 bases in between. From germline, CDR1 is MDHEN and CDR2 SYDVKM. The CDR3 reads CASSPSGRGNTEAFF. The CDR3 DNA is TGTGCCAGCAGCCCCTCGGGGAGGGGAAACACTGAAGCTTTCTTT.

This clone was observed a single time. The chain is built from TRBV5-6 and TRBJ2-7; 10 nucleotides match TRBD1. Losses at the gene ends were 4 bases for V and 0 bases for J; bases not matched to a gene: 4. This CDR3 contains 15 residues. The germline gives CDR1 SGHDT, CDR2 YYEEEE. CDR3 in DNA: TGTGCCAGCAGCCCGGACAGGGGGTTCTCCTACGAGCAGTACTTC. Its protein is CASSPDRGFSYEQYF.

V is TRBV6-6 and J is TRBJ2-3; D unresolved. The V and J ends lost 5 bases and 5 bases respectively, with 23 bases between them. The CDR3 loop spans 17 amino acids. Germline CDR1 MNHNY, CDR2 SVGAGI (reference sequence). The CDR3 region is CASSPRWDTLLEDTQYF. CDR3 in DNA: TGTGCCAGCAGTCCCCGCTGGGATACTTTGTTAGAAGATACGCAGTATTTT.

This clone was picked up one time. The rearrangement joins TRBV19 to TRBJ1-1; D not certain. Per the germline V gene, CDR1 is LNHDA and CDR2 is SQIVND (reference sequence). V lost 11 bases and J 10 bases, leaving 23 bases between the germline ends. CDR3 length equals 13 residues. DNA of the CDR3: TGTGCCTGTGCTCTGTCCAGTCTGAGAGGAGCTTTCTTT. Translation: CACALSSLRGAFF.

J is TRBJ1-2 and V is TRBV6-5; D may be TRBD1 (6 bases). Germline CDR1 and CDR2: MNHEY and SVGAGI. V lost 2 bases and J lost 9, with 10 bases in between. CDR3 length equals 12 residues. CDR3 nucleotide sequence: TGTGCCAGCAGTTACGCCGGGACAAGCTACACCTTC. Translated, it gives CASSYAGTSYTF.

The chain combines TRBV6-5 with TRBJ1-2; possibly TRBD1 for D (6 bases). V lost 7 bases, J lost 2 bases, and 14 bases lay in between. This CDR3 is 14 amino acids long. Germline values: CDR1 MNHEY, CDR2 SVGAGI. DNA for the CDR3: TGTGCCAGCATCACGACCCAGGGGAACTATGGCTACACCTTC. Translated, it gives CASITTQGNYGYTF.

For the CDR3, the DNA is TGTGCCAGCAACCCAGGGGGACTTCGTTACGAGCAGTACTTC. It yields the protein CASNPGGLRYEQYF. The chain links TRBV14 to TRBJ2-7; TRBD1 might be the D (7 bases). The CDR3 has 14 amino acids. Germline CDR1 reads SGHDN; CDR2 reads FVKESK. Between the trimmed V and J ends, which lost 7 bases and 4 bases, there was a span of 17 bases.

The chain employs TRBV18 and TRBJ1-3, with unresolved D. V was clipped by 2 bases and J by 1 base, with 12 bases between them. Germline V CDR1 and CDR2: KGHSH, LQKENI. The CDR3 sequence is 16 residues long. CDR3 sequence: CASSPTATASGNTIYF. The CDR3 DNA sequence: TGTGCCAGCTCACCAACGGCCACGGCGTCTGGAAACACCATATATTTT. Full variable domain (remainder filled in from reference TRBV18 and TRBJ1-3): NAGVMQNPRHLVRRRGQEARLRCSPMKGHSHVYWYRQLPEEGLKFMVYLQKENIIDESGMPKERFSAEFPKEGPSILRIQQVVRGDSAAYFCASSPTATASGNTIYFGEGSWLTVV.

The rearrangement joins TRBV27 to TRBJ2-2; the D is unclear. V was trimmed by 2 bases and J by 3 bases, leaving 7 bases between them. The CDR3 is 14 residues long. Germline V gene lookup returns CDR1 MNHEY and CDR2 SMNVEV (reference sequence). CDR3 residues: CASSLGRYTGELFF. The CDR3 DNA sequence: TGTGCCAGCAGTTTAGGACGGTACACCGGGGAGCTGTTTTTT.

The CDR3 region is CAGADGNTIYF. CDR3 coding DNA: TGTGCCGGAGCCGATGGAAACACCATATATTTT. The chain joins TRBV2 to TRBJ1-3; no clear D gene. V lost 11 bases and J 3 bases, leaving 8 bases between the germline ends. The length of the CDR3 is 11 residues. The germline V gene has CDR1 SNHLY and CDR2 FYNNEI.

The chain combines TRBV11-2 with TRBJ2-7, with no clear D. The CDR3 extends over 13 amino acids. The V end was cut by 5 bases, the J end by 3 bases, with 11 bases between. Germline loops: CDR1 SGHAT, CDR2 FQNNGV. In DNA form, the CDR3 reads TGTGCCAGCAGCCTTGGTAGGCTCTACGAGCAGTACTTC. This encodes CASSLGRLYEQYF. Based on the CDR3 plus reference TRBV11-2 and TRBJ2-7, the full variable domain is EAGVAQSPRYKIIEKRQSVAFWCNPISGHATLYWYQQILGQGPKLLIQFQNNGVVDDSQLPKDRFSAERLKGVDSTLKIQPAKLEDSAVYLCASSLGRLYEQYFGPGTRLTVT.

The chain recombines TRBV3-1 (or the pseudogene TRBV3-2) with TRBJ1-2, with 7 bases that match TRBD1. The germline CDR1 and CDR2 sequences are LGHDT and YNNKEL (reference sequence). Trimming removed 4 bases from V and 3 bases from J; junction bases left unmatched: 5. The CDR3 runs 14 residues. CDR3 nucleotides: TGTGCCAGCAGCCTCTCACAGGGGCACTATGGCTACACCTTC. This codes for CASSLSQGHYGYTF.

The chain is built from TRBV7-9 and TRBJ2-3; TRBD2 agrees at 13 bases. V lost 5 bases and J lost 2; bases outside the gene matches: 10. CDR1 and CDR2 (germline): SEHNR, FQNEAQ (reference sequence). The CDR3 covers 18 residues. For the CDR3, the DNA is TGTGCCAGCAGCCTTCCAACTAGCGGGAGGGTACTCACAGATACGCAGTATTTT. Its protein product is CASSLPTSGRVLTDTQYF.

This rearrangement joins TRBV7-8 to TRBJ1-4; D gene ambiguous. The CDR3 runs to 15 residues. Germline-derived CDR1 and CDR2 are SGHVS and FQNEAQ. The germline V and J ends were trimmed by 5 bases and 3 bases, with 13 bases remaining between them. The CDR3 bases are TGTGCCAGCAGCGGATTTACGGGGTCTAATGAAAAACTGTTTTTT. Residues: CASSGFTGSNEKLFF.

This chain joins TRBV30 and TRBJ1-3; D is ambiguous. CDR3 length equals 12 residues. Germline CDR1 GTSNPN, CDR2 SVGIG (reference sequence). Trimming removed 3 bases at V and 1 base at J, with 4 bases between. The CDR3: CAWSKSGNTIYF. CDR3 nucleotides: TGTGCCTGGAGCAAATCTGGAAACACCATATATTTT. Variable domain in full (rest from reference TRBV30 and TRBJ1-3): SQTIHQWPATLVQPVGSPLSLECTVEGTSNPNLYWYRQAAGRGLQLLFYSVGIGQISSEVPQNLSASRPQDRQFILSSKKLLLSDSGFYLCAWSKSGNTIYFGEGSWLTVV.

CDR3 in DNA: TGTGCCAGCAGGAGGGAGGGTTCACCCCTCCACTTT. It is translated as CASRREGSPLHF. The chain has TRBV6-1 and TRBJ1-6, with D uncertain. Germline V gene sequence: CDR1 MNHNS, CDR2 SASEGT. This CDR3 contains 12 residues. Trimming cost V 6 bases and J 9 bases, with 9 bases left between them.